This T cell receptor (beta chain) originates from a study of blood T cell repertoires in COVID-19. Study background: From T cells, B-cell-depleted T cells, or PBMCs came the material, which was cDNA or gDNA.

J lost 6 bases, V lost 4 bases, and 7 bases had no gene match. This CDR3 is built from 14 residues. CDR1 and CDR2 from the germline V gene are SGHNT and YYREEE (reference sequence). Authors' processing steps: Cell counts per sample came from amplifying reference gene primers. TCRdb's copy holds only in-frame clones and misses some; the assay was immunoSEQ multiplex PCR. V, J and clone size were drawn from that table, and D and trimming were deduced from the DNA. The repertoire holds some 160,000 clones, with under 95% as singletons. The chain uses TRBV5-4 and TRBJ1-2, with 9 bases lining up with TRBD1. The TCR originated in a man younger than 35 with acute or convalescent COVID-19. The sample was peripheral blood. CDR3 loop: CASSGTGRGNGYTF. CDR3 bases: TGTGCCAGCAGCGGGACAGGGCGCGGAAATGGCTACACCTTC.